This TCR beta chain was documented in a study of blood T cell repertoires in COVID-19. This CDR3 spans 12 amino acids. Germline V gene data show CDR1 as LNHDA and CDR2 as SQIVND (reference sequence). Trimming stripped 7 bases from V and 7 bases from J, with 13 bases between. Those enrolled in Seattle joined during active infection and were followed longitudinally afterward. Under the authors' procedure: The assay estimated nucleated cells by amplifying reference gene primers. Assay: immunoSEQ multiplex PCR; the TCRdb copy retains only in-frame clones and omits some. V and J calls and clone size are copied from that table; D and trimming were computed from the DNA. The data hold over 85,000 clones, with about 85% observed a single time.

The source material was peripheral blood. The chain recombines TRBV19 with TRBJ1-1, with D hard to call. This sequence originates from a woman at least 80 years old with COVID-19, enrolled during active disease. The CDR3, as DNA: TGTGCCAGTACTCGCAATTACGGTGAAGCTTTCTTT. Translation gives CASTRNYGEAFF.